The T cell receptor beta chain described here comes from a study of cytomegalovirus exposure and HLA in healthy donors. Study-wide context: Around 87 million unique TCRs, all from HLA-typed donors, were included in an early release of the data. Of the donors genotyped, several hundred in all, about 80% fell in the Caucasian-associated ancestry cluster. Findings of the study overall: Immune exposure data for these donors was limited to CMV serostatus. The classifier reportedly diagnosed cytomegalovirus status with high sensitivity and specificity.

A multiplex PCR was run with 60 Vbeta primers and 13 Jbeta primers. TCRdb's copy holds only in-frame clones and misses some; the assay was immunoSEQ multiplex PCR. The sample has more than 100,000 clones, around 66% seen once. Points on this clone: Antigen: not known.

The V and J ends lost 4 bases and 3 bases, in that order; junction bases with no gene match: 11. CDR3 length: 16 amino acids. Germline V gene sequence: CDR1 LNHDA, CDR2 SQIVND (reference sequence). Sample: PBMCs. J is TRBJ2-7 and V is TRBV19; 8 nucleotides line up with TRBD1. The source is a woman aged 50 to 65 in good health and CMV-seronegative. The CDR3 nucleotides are TGTGCCAGTAGTAAAAACGCCGGGACAGGAGACTACGAGCAGTACTTC. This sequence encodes CASSKNAGTGDYEQYF.